A selection of T cell receptor beta chains follows, all from one sample in a study of Tregs in tolerant kidney transplant recipients. Assay used: immunoSEQ multiplex PCR; TCRdb lists only in-frame clones, some missing. This table holds roughly 80,000 clones, 85% to 95% found once. Here the sequenced sample was Tregs from blood, taken before the transplant. The receptors were sampled from a human donor who received a combined kidney and bone marrow transplant. Both conserved end residues are part of each CDR3. Each record gives: V gene, D gene, J gene, CDR3 protein. The D gene is left open where the match is weak.

>TRBV9|TRBD1|TRBJ2-7
CASSSGGQGTYEQYF
>TRBV4-1|NA|TRBJ2-1
CASSQDYQRYNEQFF
>TRBV6-5|NA|TRBJ2-6
CASSASGANVLTF
>TRBV11-2|NA|TRBJ1-5
CASSLSSNQPQHF
>TRBV28|NA|TRBJ1-1
CASSGHRANTEAFF
>TRBV6-4|NA|TRBJ2-3
CASSRQGGSDTQYF
>TRBV4-1|NA|TRBJ2-3
CASSQEPDRGFDTDTQYF
>TRBV4-1|TRBD2|TRBJ2-1
CASSQDSGIAGYNEQFF
>TRBV29-1|NA|TRBJ1-2
CSSYMNYGYTF
>TRBV19|NA|TRBJ2-1
CASSPQAGSSYNEQFF
>TRBV7-2|TRBD1|TRBJ2-1
CASSSPGQHNEQFF
>TRBV7-2|NA|TRBJ1-1
CASSPRTGMNTEAFF
>TRBV27|TRBD2|TRBJ2-1
CASSPGLAGALYNEQFF
>TRBV29-1|NA|TRBJ1-2
CSVEDRGGYGYTF
>TRBV10-1|TRBD1|TRBJ2-6
CASSPGTGGSGANVLTF
>TRBV2|TRBD2|TRBJ2-3
CASKILASSTDTQYF
>TRBV7-3|TRBD2|TRBJ2-7
CASSSTGTSGIEQYF
>TRBV5-1|NA|TRBJ1-1
CASSPTTVRRTEAFF
>TRBV5-1|NA|TRBJ2-2
CASTISGLSTGELFF
>TRBV6-6|NA|TRBJ2-1
CASSLGRTTYNEQFF
>TRBV6-1|NA|TRBJ1-1
CASRAGQSTEAFF
>TRBV7-8|NA|TRBJ1-2
CASSSPLPGGANYGYTF
>TRBV5-1|NA|TRBJ2-2
CASSLNSRGSGELFF
>TRBV10-3|TRBD1|TRBJ2-3
CATTGADTDTQYF
>TRBV11-2|TRBD2|TRBJ2-1
CASSPRTSGGNEQFF
>TRBV6-6|NA|TRBJ1-4
CASNDRPNEKLFF
>TRBV19|TRBD2|TRBJ2-7
CASRVTSGSSYEQYF
>TRBV28|NA|TRBJ2-7
CASSFGGQISYEQYF
>TRBV7-2|NA|TRBJ1-1
CASSSRPLAQAFF
>TRBV30|TRBD2|TRBJ2-5
CAWNPGTSVDQETQYF
>TRBV28|TRBD1|TRBJ2-7
CASSFETGNYEQYF
>TRBV5-1|NA|TRBJ1-1
CASSLEQRSTEAFF
>TRBV10-3|TRBD2|TRBJ2-2
CAISVGGANTGELFF
>TRBV6-1|NA|TRBJ2-7
CASSGRRGAGDGSSYEQYF
>TRBV14|TRBD2|TRBJ2-1
CASSQASGISPEQFF
>TRBV6-1|TRBD1|TRBJ1-2
CASTRYRGANYGYTF
>TRBV18|NA|NA
CASVVQGKDEQYF
>TRBV5-1|NA|TRBJ2-1
CASSSGQIYNEQFF
>TRBV19|TRBD2|TRBJ2-7
CASSLGTSGGREQYF
>TRBV7-2|TRBD1|TRBJ2-5
CASNDRGRDWETQYF